One and the same sample provided the 16 T cell receptor beta chains below, sequenced in a study of blood T cell repertoires in COVID-19. TCRdb's table, derived via immunoSEQ multiplex PCR, lists solely in-frame clones and lacks some. Seen here are roughly 200,000 clones, 83% observed once, and the top ten hold roughly 1.3%. The sample consisted of peripheral blood. These receptors were obtained from a woman aged 30 to 39 with COVID-19, enrolled during active disease.

The chain uses TRBV5-4 and TRBJ2-5; 10 bases agree with TRBD1. The CDR3 has 14 amino acids. Germline CDR1 is SGHNT and CDR2 is YYREEE (reference sequence). Trimming removed 6 bases from V and 5 bases from J; junction bases left unmatched: 7. The CDR3, as DNA: TGTGCCAGCACCGGGGACAGGGGAGGGGAGACCCAGTACTTC. Amino acid sequence: CASTGDRGGETQYF.

The rearrangement joins TRBV4-3 to TRBJ2-1; D might be TRBD2 (6 bases). Looked up from germline, CDR1 is LGHNA and CDR2 is YSLEER. The CDR3 runs 17 residues. V lost 1 base and J 2 bases, leaving 15 bases between the germline ends. The CDR3 DNA reads as TGCGCCAGCAGCCAAGGTTTAGCGGATACTACCTACAATGAGCAGTTCTTC. It encodes CASSQGLADTTYNEQFF.

This chain connects TRBV15 to TRBJ2-7; TRBD2 might be the D (7 bases). This CDR3 is built from 15 residues. The ends were cut back, 0 bases at V and 2 bases at J, with 11 bases in the middle. Germline V gene lookup returns CDR1 LNHNV and CDR2 YYDKDF (reference sequence). The CDR3 region has the DNA TGTGCCACCAGCAGAGAGGGGGGGGGCACCTACGAGCAGTACTTC. It yields the protein CATSREGGGTYEQYF.

This sequence joins TRBV5-1 and TRBJ2-7; 8 positions match TRBD1. V gave up 7 bases and J gave up 0 bases; unmatched junction bases: 6. Germline V gene lookup returns CDR1 SGHRS and CDR2 YFSETQ. The CDR3 consists of 14 residues. The CDR3 spells CASGTGSSSYEQYF. The CDR3 DNA reads as TGCGCCAGCGGGACAGGTTCAAGCTCCTACGAGCAGTACTTC.

V and J are TRBV3-1 (or the pseudogene TRBV3-2) and TRBJ2-6; D remains unclear. The germline V and J ends were trimmed by 0 bases and 2 bases, with 8 bases remaining between them. This CDR3 contains 16 residues. Germline assignment: CDR1 LGHDT and CDR2 YNNKEL (reference sequence). The CDR3 reads CASSQDPRTGANVLTF. The CDR3 DNA sequence: TGTGCCAGCAGCCAAGATCCCCGTACTGGGGCCAACGTCCTGACTTTC.

The chain joins TRBV7-2 to TRBJ2-7; D is unresolved. V lost 2 bases, J lost 7 bases, and 15 bases lay in between. This CDR3 comprises 14 residues. The germline CDR1 and CDR2 sequences are SGHTA and FQGNSA. The CDR3 sequence: CASSLPRLSWEQYF. CDR3 bases: TGTGCCAGCAGCTTACCCCGACTGAGTTGGGAGCAGTACTTC.

V gene TRBV19 combines with J gene TRBJ1-2, with TRBD1 matching over 8 bases. The V gene end was trimmed by 6 bases and the J gene end by 0 bases; junction bases not matched to a gene: 12. Germline CDR1 is LNHDA and CDR2 is SQIVND (reference sequence). CDR3 length: 17 residues. The CDR3 reads CASSSRTGRYSNYGYTF. The CDR3, as DNA: TGTGCCAGTAGCTCCCGGACAGGGCGCTATTCTAACTATGGCTACACCTTC.

The chain uses TRBV5-5 and TRBJ1-5; 7 bases are shared with TRBD1. The CDR3 length is 18 residues. V was clipped by 4 bases and J by 0 bases; unmatched bases: 13. From germline, CDR1 is SGHKS and CDR2 YYEKEE (reference sequence). The CDR3 DNA reads TGTGCCAGCAGCCGGGAATGGACAGGTCTTTATAGCAATCAGCCCCAGCATTTT. As protein: CASSREWTGLYSNQPQHF.

This clone was detected a few times. J is TRBJ1-3 and V is TRBV7-2, with D maybe TRBD1 (5 bases). Germline V CDR1 and CDR2: SGHTA, FQGNSA. The CDR3 totals 14 residues. CDR3 sequence reads: CAAGGTNSGNTIYF. CDR3 DNA: TGTGCGGCGGGGGGTACCAACTCTGGAAACACCATATATTTT.

There are many counts of this clone. The V call is TRBV5-1, the J call TRBJ2-3; tentatively, D is TRBD1 (5 bases). The V gene lost 0 bases and the J gene lost 3 bases, with 11 bases spanning the gap. This CDR3 has 15 amino acids. CDR1 is SGHRS, CDR2 YFSETQ, per germline. CDR3 protein: CASSLAGQVTDTQYF. The CDR3 DNA is TGCGCCAGCAGCTTGGCAGGGCAGGTGACAGATACGCAGTATTTT.

The rearrangement joins TRBV30 to TRBJ2-2, with TRBD1 matching over 10 bases. The length of the CDR3 is 15 residues. Per the germline V gene, CDR1 is GTSNPN and CDR2 is SVGIG (reference sequence). The CDR3 sequence is CAVTPDRGQVRELFF. As DNA, the CDR3 is TGTGCAGTTACCCCCGACAGGGGGCAAGTGCGGGAGCTGTTTTTT.

This chain connects TRBV7-2 to TRBJ2-3; D is unclear. V lost 0 bases and J 2 bases, leaving 12 bases between the germline ends. The germline V gene encodes CDR1 SGHTA and CDR2 FQGNSA. The CDR3 extends over 16 amino acids. CDR3: CASSLAPGFPTDTQYF. CDR3 bases: TGTGCCAGCAGCTTAGCTCCAGGATTCCCCACAGATACGCAGTATTTT.

This sequence joins TRBV6-5 and TRBJ1-5; 7 nucleotides align to TRBD1. J lost 2 bases, V lost 6 bases, and 7 bases had no gene match. Germline lookup yields CDR1 MNHEY and CDR2 SVGAGI. This CDR3 spans 15 amino acids. The CDR3 nucleotides are TGTGCCAGCAGGGCAGGGGGATCGGGCAATCAGCCCCAGCATTTT. Protein: CASRAGGSGNQPQHF.

V usage is TRBV6-1 and J usage is TRBJ1-1; maybe TRBD1 (5 bases). Germline V lookup: CDR1 MNHNS, CDR2 SASEGT. V gave up 2 bases and J gave up 4 bases, with 11 bases separating them. The CDR3 runs to 14 residues. Here the CDR3 DNA reads TGTGCCAGCAGTGAAAATAAGGGGATCACTGAAGCTTTCTTT. This sequence encodes CASSENKGITEAFF.

DNA of the CDR3: TGCGCCAGCAGCTCGGGACTAGCGGGGGGAAAAGGCTCCTACAATGAGCAGTTCTTC. Amino acid sequence: CASSSGLAGGKGSYNEQFF. This sequence joins TRBV5-1 and TRBJ2-1; 15 bases align to TRBD2. V was pared by 3 bases and J by 0 bases, with 7 bases of the junction left unmatched. CDR3 length: 19 amino acids. From germline, CDR1 is SGHRS and CDR2 YFSETQ. Full variable domain (rest looked up from reference TRBV5-1 and TRBJ2-1): KAGVTQTPRYLIKTRGQQVTLSCSPISGHRSVSWYQQTPGQGLQFLFEYFSETQRNKGNFPGRFSGRQFSNSRSEMNVSTLELGDSALYLCASSSGLAGGKGSYNEQFFGPGTRLTVL.

The chain joins TRBV29-1 to TRBJ1-4, with no clear D. The CDR3 consists of 14 residues. Germline V lookup: CDR1 SQVTM, CDR2 ANQGSEA. V was clipped by 7 bases and J by 3 bases, with 15 bases between them. The DNA of the CDR3 is TGCAGCGCCACCTCGAGGGAGTCTAATGAAAAACTGTTTTTT. This codes for CSATSRESNEKLFF. Filled out from reference TRBV29-1 and TRBJ1-4, the complete variable domain reads SAVISQKPSRDICQRGTSLTIQCQVDSQVTMMFWYRQQPGQSLTLIATANQGSEATYESGFVIDKFPISRPNLTFSTLTVSNMSPEDSSIYLCSATSRESNEKLFFGSGTQLSVL.